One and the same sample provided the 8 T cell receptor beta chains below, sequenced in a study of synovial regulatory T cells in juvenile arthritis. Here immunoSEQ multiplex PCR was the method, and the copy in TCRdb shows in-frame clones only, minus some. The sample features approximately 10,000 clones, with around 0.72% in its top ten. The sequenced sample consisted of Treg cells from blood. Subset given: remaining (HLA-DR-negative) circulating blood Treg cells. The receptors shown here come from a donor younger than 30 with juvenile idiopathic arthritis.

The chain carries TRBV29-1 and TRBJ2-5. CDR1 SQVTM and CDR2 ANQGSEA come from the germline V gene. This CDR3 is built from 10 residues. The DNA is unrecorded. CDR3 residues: CSVAQETQYF.

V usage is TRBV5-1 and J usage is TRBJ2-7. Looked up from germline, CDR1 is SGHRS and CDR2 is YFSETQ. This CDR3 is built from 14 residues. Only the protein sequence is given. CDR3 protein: CASSFVGFSYEQYF.

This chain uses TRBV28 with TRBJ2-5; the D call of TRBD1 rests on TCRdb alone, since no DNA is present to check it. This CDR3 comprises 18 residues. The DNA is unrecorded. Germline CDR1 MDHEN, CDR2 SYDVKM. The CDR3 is CASSQKTINLRYQETQYF.

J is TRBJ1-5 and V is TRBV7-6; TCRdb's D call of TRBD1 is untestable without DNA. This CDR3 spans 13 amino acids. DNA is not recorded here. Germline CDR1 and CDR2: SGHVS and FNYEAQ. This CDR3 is CASSLLVTQPQHF.

This chain's CDR3 is CASSYRGGADNEQFF. The chain uses TRBV6-6 and TRBJ2-1; no DNA is available, so the TRBD2 call from TCRdb remains unchecked. Germline V gene sequence: CDR1 MNHNY, CDR2 SVGAGI (reference sequence). This CDR3 is 15 amino acids long. DNA is not on record.

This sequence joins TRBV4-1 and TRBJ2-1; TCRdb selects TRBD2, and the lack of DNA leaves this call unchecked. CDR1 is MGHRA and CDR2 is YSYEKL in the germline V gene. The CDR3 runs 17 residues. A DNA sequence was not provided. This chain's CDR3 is CASSHPRFGLGRHEQFF.

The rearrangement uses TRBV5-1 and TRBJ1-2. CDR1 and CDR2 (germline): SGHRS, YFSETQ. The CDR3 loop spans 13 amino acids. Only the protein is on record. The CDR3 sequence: CASSSSLTYGYTF.

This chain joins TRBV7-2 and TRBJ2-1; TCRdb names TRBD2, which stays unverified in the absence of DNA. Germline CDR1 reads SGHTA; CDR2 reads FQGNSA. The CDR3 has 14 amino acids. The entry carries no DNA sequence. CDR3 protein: CASSPRRGGGEQFF. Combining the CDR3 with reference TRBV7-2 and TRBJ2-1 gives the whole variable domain GAGVSQSPSNKVTEKGKDVELRCDPISGHTALYWYRQSLGQGLEFLIYFQGNSAPDKSGLPSDRFSAERTGGSVSTLTIQRTQQEDSAVYLCASSPRRGGGEQFFGPGTRLTVL.